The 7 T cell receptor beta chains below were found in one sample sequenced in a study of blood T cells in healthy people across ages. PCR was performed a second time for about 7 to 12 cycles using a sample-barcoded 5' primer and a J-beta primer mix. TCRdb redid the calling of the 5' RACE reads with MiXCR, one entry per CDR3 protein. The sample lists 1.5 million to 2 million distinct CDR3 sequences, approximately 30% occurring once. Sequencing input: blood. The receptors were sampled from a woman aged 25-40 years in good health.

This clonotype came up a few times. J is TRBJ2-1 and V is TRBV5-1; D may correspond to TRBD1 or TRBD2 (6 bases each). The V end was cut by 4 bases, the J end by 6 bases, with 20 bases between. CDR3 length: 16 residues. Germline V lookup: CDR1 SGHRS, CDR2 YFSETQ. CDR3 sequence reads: CASSRGGGGRANEQFF. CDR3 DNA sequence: TGCGCCAGCAGCCGGGGAGGTGGGGGCAGAGCCAATGAGCAGTTCTTC.

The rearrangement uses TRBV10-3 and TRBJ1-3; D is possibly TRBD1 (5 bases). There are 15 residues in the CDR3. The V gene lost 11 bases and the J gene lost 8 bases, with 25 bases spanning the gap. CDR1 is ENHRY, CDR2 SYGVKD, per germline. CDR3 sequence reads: CAAGARQPNGDTIYF. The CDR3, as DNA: TGTGCCGCCGGGGCCCGCCAGCCTAATGGGGACACCATATATTTT.

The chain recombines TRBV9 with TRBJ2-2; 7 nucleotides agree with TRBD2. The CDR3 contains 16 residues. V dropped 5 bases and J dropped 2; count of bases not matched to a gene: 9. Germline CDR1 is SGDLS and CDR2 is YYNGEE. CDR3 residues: CASRGGTGGNTGELFF. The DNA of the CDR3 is TGTGCCAGCAGAGGAGGAACGGGGGGTAACACCGGGGAGCTGTTTTTT.

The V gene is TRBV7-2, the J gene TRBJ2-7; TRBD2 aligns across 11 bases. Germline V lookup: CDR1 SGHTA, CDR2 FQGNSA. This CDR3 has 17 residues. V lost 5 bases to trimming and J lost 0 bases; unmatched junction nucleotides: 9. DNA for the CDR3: TGTGCCAGCAGCCCCGGGACTAGCGGTTCTCTCTCCTACGAGCAGTACTTC. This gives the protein CASSPGTSGSLSYEQYF.

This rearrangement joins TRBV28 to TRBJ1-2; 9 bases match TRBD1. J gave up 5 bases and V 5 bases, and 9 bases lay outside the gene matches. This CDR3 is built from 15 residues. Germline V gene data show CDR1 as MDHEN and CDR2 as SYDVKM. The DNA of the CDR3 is TGTGCCAGCAGTATGGACAGGGGCTCGGGTTATGGCTACACCTTC. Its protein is CASSMDRGSGYGYTF.

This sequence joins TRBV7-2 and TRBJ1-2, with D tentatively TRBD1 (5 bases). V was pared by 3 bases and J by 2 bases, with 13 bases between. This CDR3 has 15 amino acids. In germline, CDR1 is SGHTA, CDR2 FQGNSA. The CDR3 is CASSLSSQENYGYTF. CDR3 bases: TGTGCCAGCAGCTTGAGCTCACAGGAAAACTATGGCTACACCTTC.

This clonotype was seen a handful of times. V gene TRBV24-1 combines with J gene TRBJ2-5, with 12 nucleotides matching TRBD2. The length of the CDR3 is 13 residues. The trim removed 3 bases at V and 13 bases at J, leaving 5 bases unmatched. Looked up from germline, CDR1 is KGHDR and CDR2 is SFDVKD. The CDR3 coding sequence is TGTGCCACCAGTGATCCATCTAGCGGGAGGGTGTACTTC. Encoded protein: CATSDPSSGRVYF.